Following are 16 T cell receptor beta chains from one sample sequenced in a study of T cells in Graves' hyperthyroidism and ophthalmopathy. Amplification yielded TCR beta CDR3 regions, with RNA transcripts as the source. Primed by the HTBI set, a first-round RT-PCR was run on the TCR CDR3. TCRdb called the multiplex PCR reads again in MiXCR, with one record for every CDR3 protein. The top ten hold over 30% of the sample, which has about 640,000 distinct CDR3 sequences, under 25% seen once. Sequences were obtained from blood. Receptors were obtained from a man younger than 45 with Graves' ophthalmopathy.

Many counts were recorded for this clonotype. This chain links TRBV12-3 or TRBV12-4 with TRBJ1-5; the D gene is possibly TRBD1 (6 bases). V gave up 9 bases and J gave up 1 base, with 13 bases separating them. This CDR3 contains 14 residues. CDR3 in DNA: TGTGCCAGTCGCCGGGGGGCGAGCAATCAGCCCCAGCATTTT. Its protein is CASRRGASNQPQHF.

The rearrangement uses TRBV28 and TRBJ2-3, with 8 positions matching TRBD2. Germline trimming cut 6 bases from V and 4 bases from J; bases unmatched to any gene: 18. The CDR3 is made up of 18 amino acids. Germline lookup yields CDR1 MDHEN and CDR2 SYDVKM. The CDR3 DNA sequence: TGTGCCAGCAGCTTAGCCGTAGCGGGACACCTACCCCCAGATACGCAGTATTTT. Residues: CASSLAVAGHLPPDTQYF.

This clonotype was recorded only once. The rearrangement links TRBV29-1 to TRBJ2-3; 13 bases line up with TRBD2. The germline CDR1 and CDR2 sequences are SQVTM and ANQGSEA. The CDR3 is made up of 15 amino acids. J lost 4 bases, V lost 1 base, and 2 bases had no gene match. The CDR3 nucleotides read TGCAGCGTTGAAGGGACTAGCGGGAGTTCAGATACGCAGTATTTT. It codes for CSVEGTSGSSDTQYF.

In the case of this clonotype: A much bigger clone sits one base away, suggesting this may be a read error. The rearrangement uses TRBV5-1 and TRBJ2-7; 10 bases line up with TRBD2. This CDR3 contains 15 residues. Germline assignment: CDR1 SGHRS and CDR2 YFSETQ. CDR3 sequence: CASYDDSGRSYEQCF. As DNA, the CDR3 is TGCGCCAGCTACGACGATAGCGGGAGGTCCTACGAGCAGTGCTTC. The full variable domain, its missing parts supplied by reference TRBV5-1 and TRBJ2-7, is KAGVTQTPRYLIKTRGQQVTLSCSPISGHRSVSWYQQTPGQGLQFLFEYFSETQRNKGNFPGRFSGRQFSNSRSEMNVSTLELGDSALYLCASYDDSGRSYEQCFGPGTRLTVT.

The gene calls are TRBV12-3 or TRBV12-4 and TRBJ1-4, with a weak D call TRBD1 (6 bases). V was cut by 5 bases and J by 8 bases, with 18 bases left in between. The CDR3 consists of 15 residues. The CDR3 spells CASSPDTGYEEKLFF. The CDR3 DNA is TGTGCCAGCAGTCCCGACACAGGGTACGAAGAAAAACTGTTTTTT.

This clonotype was recorded many times. The chain carries TRBV3-1 and TRBJ2-3; 12 positions match TRBD2. Trimming removed 4 bases from V and 3 bases from J; junction bases left unmatched: 5. CDR1 and CDR2 (germline): LGHDT, YNNKEL (reference sequence). CDR3 length: 16 amino acids. The DNA of the CDR3 is TGTGCCAGCAGCCCATCGACTAGCGGGAGAACAGATACGCAGTATTTT. Translated, it gives CASSPSTSGRTDTQYF.

J is TRBJ1-1 and V is TRBV7-2, with TRBD1 matching over 8 bases. Germline V CDR1 and CDR2: SGHTA, FQGNSA. The CDR3 length is 14 residues. V gave up 1 base and J gave up 6 bases; unmatched junction bases: 4. The CDR3 sequence: CASSLVSRGPEAFF. CDR3 sequence (DNA): TGTGCCAGCAGCTTAGTTAGCAGGGGGCCTGAAGCTTTCTTT.

This clonotype was seen a handful of times. This CDR3 reads CSVSDREGYGYTF. The CDR3 nucleotides read TGCAGCGTTTCGGACAGGGAGGGCTATGGCTACACCTTC. This chain uses TRBV29-1 with TRBJ1-2; TRBD1 matches at 8 bases. Per the germline V gene, CDR1 is SQVTM and CDR2 is ANQGSEA. This CDR3 has 13 amino acids. Trimming removed 5 bases from V and 4 bases from J; junction bases left unmatched: 6.

This CDR3 is CASSLLKDEQYF. CDR3 DNA: TGTGCCAGCAGTTTATTGAAGGACGAGCAGTACTTC. The chain recombines TRBV28 with TRBJ2-7, with D hard to call. This CDR3 spans 12 amino acids. The V gene lost 1 base and the J gene lost 5 bases, with 6 bases spanning the gap. Looked up from germline, CDR1 is MDHEN and CDR2 is SYDVKM.

The table lists this clonotype with a few counts. The rearrangement links TRBV6-5 to TRBJ2-1; TRBD2 is a possible D gene (6 bases). V was cut by 0 bases and J by 7 bases, with 10 bases left in between. The CDR3 is made up of 14 amino acids. Germline CDR1 is MNHEY and CDR2 is SVGAGI. CDR3 coding DNA: TGTGCCAGCAGTTACTCGGGGACTTTGAATGAGCAGTTCTTC. It encodes CASSYSGTLNEQFF.

This clonotype was seen ten or more times. The chain carries TRBV7-9 and TRBJ2-1; 8 bases agree with TRBD2. CDR1 and CDR2 from the germline V gene are SEHNR and FQNEAQ (reference sequence). This CDR3 region has 15 residues. V dropped 4 bases and J dropped 0; count of bases not matched to a gene: 2. The CDR3 region is CASSYSGNSYNEQFF. CDR3 DNA: TGTGCCAGCAGCTATAGCGGGAACTCCTACAATGAGCAGTTCTTC.

In the case of this clonotype: This may come from a read error, since a much larger clone is one base off. The chain carries TRBV28 and TRBJ1-5, with TRBD1 identical over 9 bases. With 3 bases clipped from V and 2 bases from J, the junction kept 5 bases outside the gene matches. Germline values: CDR1 MDHEN, CDR2 SYDVKM. CDR3 length: 16 amino acids. In DNA form, the CDR3 reads TGTGCCAGCAGTTTCTGGGACAGGGAGGGCAATCAGCCCCAGCATTTT. This codes for CASSFWDREGNQPQHF.

In its sample, this clonotype was seen many times. The genes are TRBV30 and TRBJ2-2; 7 nucleotides match TRBD1. Unmatched junction bases numbered 11, after V lost 5 bases and J lost 5 bases. The CDR3 has 15 residues. The germline V gene has CDR1 GTSNPN and CDR2 SVGIG (reference sequence). The CDR3 DNA reads as TGTGCCTGGGGCGAGACAGGGTCGGTGACCGGGGAGCTGTTTTTT. This codes for CAWGETGSVTGELFF.

The chain employs TRBV27 and TRBJ1-1; D is uncertain. Trimming pared 2 bases from V and 1 base from J, leaving 8 bases between. This CDR3 has 14 amino acids. Germline V gene lookup returns CDR1 MNHEY and CDR2 SMNVEV (reference sequence). The CDR3 loop reads CASSLGFSNTEAFF. The CDR3 DNA follows: TGTGCCAGCAGTTTAGGGTTTTCGAACACTGAAGCTTTCTTT.

This clonotype occurred a few times. The CDR3 region has the DNA TGTGCCAGCAGTGCAGGGAAGTTTGGCTACACCTTC. This translates into CASSAGKFGYTF. The chain employs TRBV28 and TRBJ1-2, with D possibly TRBD1 on 5 matching bases. Germline CDR1 reads MDHEN; CDR2 reads SYDVKM. V gave up 5 bases and J gave up 7 bases, with 11 bases separating them. The CDR3 runs to 12 residues.

A single count supports this clonotype. The rearrangement links TRBV12-3 or TRBV12-4 to TRBJ2-2, with 7 bases aligning to TRBD1. The CDR3 has 12 residues. With 6 bases clipped from V and 5 bases from J, the junction kept 0 bases outside the gene matches. CDR3 DNA sequence: TGTGCCAGCAGGGGACAGACCGGGGAGCTGTTTTTT. It is translated as CASRGQTGELFF.